Here is one T cell receptor (beta chain) with its context. Residents of approximately 25 US areas, aged roughly 18 to 89 years, made up the participants. Grouping used clinical history reported by participants in a survey and questionnaire. This entry belongs to a study of blood T cell repertoires in COVID-19. As for the study in general: From the United States, Italy and Spain came samples of acute and convalescent COVID-19. In each case, the material was cDNA or gDNA derived from T cells, B-cell-depleted T cells, or PBMCs.

Measured with immunoSEQ multiplex PCR; TCRdb has only the in-frame clones, and not every one. The sample lists nearly 350,000 clones, less than 90% seen once, with 1% in the top ten. Trimming removed 2 bases at V and 0 bases at J, with 4 bases between. CDR3 length equals 13 residues. The germline gives CDR1 MNHEY, CDR2 SVGEGT. This sequence was found in a woman aged 25 to 45 who had recovered from COVID-19. The chain combines TRBV6-2 or TRBV6-3 with TRBJ1-1; D is unclear. Sequencing used PBMCs or T cells enriched from blood (not recorded which). CDR3 nucleotides: TGTGCCAGCAGTTACCCATTGAACACTGAAGCTTTCTTT. Translating gives CASSYPLNTEAFF.